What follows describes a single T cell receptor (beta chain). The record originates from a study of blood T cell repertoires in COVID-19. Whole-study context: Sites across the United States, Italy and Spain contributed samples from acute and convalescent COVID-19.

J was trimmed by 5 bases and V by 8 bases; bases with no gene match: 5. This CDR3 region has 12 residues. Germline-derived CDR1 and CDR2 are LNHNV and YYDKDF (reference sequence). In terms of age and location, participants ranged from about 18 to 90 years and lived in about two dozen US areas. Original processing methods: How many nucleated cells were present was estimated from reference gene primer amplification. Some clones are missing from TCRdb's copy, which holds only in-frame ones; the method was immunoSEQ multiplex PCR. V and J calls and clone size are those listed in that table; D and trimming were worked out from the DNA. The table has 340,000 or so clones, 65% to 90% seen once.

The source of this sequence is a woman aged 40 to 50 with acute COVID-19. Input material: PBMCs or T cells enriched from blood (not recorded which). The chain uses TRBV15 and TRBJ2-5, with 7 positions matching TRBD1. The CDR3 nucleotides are TGTGCCACCGAGGGGGCAGGCGAGACCCAGTACTTC. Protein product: CATEGAGETQYF.